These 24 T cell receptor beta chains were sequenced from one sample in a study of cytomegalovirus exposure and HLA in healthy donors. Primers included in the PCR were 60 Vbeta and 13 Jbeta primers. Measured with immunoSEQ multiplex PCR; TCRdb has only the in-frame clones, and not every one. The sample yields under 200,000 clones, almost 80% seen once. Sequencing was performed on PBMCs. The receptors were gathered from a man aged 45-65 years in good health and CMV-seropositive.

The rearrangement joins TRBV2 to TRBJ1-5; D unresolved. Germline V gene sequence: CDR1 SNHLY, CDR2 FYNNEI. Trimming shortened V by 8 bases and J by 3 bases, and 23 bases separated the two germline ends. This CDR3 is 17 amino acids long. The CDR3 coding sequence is TGTGCCAGCGGTCCTTGGGCCCTCCGGAGGGTCAATCAGCCCCAGCATTTT. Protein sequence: CASGPWALRRVNQPQHF.

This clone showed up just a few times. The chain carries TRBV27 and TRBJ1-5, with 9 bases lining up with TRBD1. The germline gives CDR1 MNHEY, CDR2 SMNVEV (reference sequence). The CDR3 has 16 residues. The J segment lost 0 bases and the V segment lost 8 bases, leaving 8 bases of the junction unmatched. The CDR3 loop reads CASRTGEPFSNQPQHF. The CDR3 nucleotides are TGTGCCAGCCGGACAGGGGAACCCTTTAGCAATCAGCCCCAGCATTTT.

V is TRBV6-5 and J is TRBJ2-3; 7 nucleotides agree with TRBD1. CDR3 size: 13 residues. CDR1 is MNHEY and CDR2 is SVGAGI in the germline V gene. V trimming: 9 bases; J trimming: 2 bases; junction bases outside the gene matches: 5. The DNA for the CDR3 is TGTGCCAGTCAGACAGGGTACACAGATACGCAGTATTTT. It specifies CASQTGYTDTQYF.

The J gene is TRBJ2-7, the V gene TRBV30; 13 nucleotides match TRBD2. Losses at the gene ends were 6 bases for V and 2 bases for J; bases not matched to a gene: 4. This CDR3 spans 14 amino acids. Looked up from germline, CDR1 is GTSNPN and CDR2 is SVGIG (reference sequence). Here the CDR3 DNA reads TGTGCCTGCCGGACTAGCGGGAGACCCTACGAGCAGTACTTC. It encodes CACRTSGRPYEQYF. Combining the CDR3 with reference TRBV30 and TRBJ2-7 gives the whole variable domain SQTIHQWPATLVQPVGSPLSLECTVEGTSNPNLYWYRQAAGRGLQLLFYSVGIGQISSEVPQNLSASRPQDRQFILSSKKLLLSDSGFYLCACRTSGRPYEQYFGPGTRLTVT.

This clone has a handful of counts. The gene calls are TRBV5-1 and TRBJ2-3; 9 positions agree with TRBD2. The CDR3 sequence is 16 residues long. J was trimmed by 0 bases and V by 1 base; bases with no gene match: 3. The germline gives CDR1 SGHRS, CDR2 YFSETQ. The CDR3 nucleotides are TGCGCCAGCAGCTTGCAGGCGGGGGGGAGCACAGATACGCAGTATTTT. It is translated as CASSLQAGGSTDTQYF.

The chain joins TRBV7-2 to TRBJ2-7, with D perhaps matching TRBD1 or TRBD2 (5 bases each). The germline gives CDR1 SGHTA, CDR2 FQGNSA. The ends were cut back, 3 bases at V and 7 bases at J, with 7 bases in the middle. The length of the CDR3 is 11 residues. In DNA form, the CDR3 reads TGTGCCAGCAGCTTGTGGGGGGAGCAGTACGTC. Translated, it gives CASSLWGEQYV.

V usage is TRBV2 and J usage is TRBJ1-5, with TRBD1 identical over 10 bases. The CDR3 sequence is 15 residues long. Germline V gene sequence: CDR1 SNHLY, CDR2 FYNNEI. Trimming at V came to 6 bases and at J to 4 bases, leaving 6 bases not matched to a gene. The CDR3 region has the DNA TGTGCCAGCAGCCTAGGGACAGGGGTGAATCAGCCCCAGCATTTT. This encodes CASSLGTGVNQPQHF.

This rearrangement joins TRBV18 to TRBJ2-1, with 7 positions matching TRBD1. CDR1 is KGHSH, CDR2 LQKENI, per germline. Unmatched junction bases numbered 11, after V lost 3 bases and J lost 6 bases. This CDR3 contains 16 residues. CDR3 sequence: CASSPATGVSSNEQFF. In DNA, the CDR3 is TGTGCCAGCTCACCCGCAACAGGGGTTTCGTCCAATGAGCAGTTCTTC.

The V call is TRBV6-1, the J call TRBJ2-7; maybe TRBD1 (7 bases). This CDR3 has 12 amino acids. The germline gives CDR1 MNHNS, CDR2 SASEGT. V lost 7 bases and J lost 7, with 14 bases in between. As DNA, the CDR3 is TGTGCCAGCACGGAGGGGGCGAGGGAGCAGTACGTC. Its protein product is CASTEGAREQYV.

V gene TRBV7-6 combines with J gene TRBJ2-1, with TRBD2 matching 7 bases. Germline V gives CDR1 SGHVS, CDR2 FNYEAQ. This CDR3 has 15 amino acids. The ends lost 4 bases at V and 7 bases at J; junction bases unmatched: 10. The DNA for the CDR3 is TGTGCCAGCAGCTACGGCGCTAGCGGAATTAATGAGCAGTTCTTC. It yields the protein CASSYGASGINEQFF. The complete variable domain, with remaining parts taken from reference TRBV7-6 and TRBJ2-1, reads GAGVSQSPRYKVTKRGQDVALRCDPISGHVSLYWYRQALGQGPEFLTYFNYEAQQDKSGLPNDRFSAERPEGSISTLTIQRTEQRDSAMYRCASSYGASGINEQFFGPGTRLTVL.

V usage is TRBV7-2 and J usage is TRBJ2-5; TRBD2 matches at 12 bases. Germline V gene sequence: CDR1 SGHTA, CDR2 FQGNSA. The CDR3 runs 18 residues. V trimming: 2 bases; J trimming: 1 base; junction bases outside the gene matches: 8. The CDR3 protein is CASSLNGLAGGPQETQYF. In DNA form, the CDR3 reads TGTGCCAGCAGCTTAAATGGGCTAGCGGGGGGGCCCCAAGAGACCCAGTACTTC.

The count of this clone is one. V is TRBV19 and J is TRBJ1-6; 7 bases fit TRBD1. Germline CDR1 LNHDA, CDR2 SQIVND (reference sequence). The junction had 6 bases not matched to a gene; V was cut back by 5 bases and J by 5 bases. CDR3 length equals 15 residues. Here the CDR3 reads CASSPRGTDNSPLHF. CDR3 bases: TGTGCCAGTAGTCCCCGGGGGACAGATAATTCACCCCTCCACTTT.

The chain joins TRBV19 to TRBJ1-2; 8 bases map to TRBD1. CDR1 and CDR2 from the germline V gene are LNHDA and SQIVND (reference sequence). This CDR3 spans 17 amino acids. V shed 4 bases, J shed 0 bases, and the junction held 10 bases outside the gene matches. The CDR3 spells CASSTGGSSIANYGYTF. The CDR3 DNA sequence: TGTGCCAGTAGTACAGGGGGCAGCTCCATAGCTAACTATGGCTACACCTTC.

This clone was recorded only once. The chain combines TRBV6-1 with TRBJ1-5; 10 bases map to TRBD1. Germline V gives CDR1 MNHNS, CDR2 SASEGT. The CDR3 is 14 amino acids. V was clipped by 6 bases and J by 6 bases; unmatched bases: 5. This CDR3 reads CASRDRGRSQPQHF. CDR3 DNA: TGTGCCAGCAGAGACAGGGGGCGATCTCAGCCCCAGCATTTT.

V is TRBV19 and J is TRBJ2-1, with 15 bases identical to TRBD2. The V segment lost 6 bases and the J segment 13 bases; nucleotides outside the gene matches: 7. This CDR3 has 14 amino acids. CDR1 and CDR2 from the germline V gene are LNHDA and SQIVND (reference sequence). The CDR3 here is CASSPGLAGGPQFF. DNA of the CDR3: TGTGCCAGTAGCCCCGGACTAGCGGGGGGGCCTCAGTTCTTC.

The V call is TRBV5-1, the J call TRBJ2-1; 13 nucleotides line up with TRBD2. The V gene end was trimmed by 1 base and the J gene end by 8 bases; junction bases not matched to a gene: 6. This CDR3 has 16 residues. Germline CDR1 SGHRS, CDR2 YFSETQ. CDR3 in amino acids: CASSLPGTSGADEQFF. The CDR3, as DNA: TGCGCCAGCAGCTTGCCCGGGACTAGCGGGGCCGATGAGCAGTTCTTC. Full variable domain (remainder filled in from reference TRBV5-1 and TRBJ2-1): KAGVTQTPRYLIKTRGQQVTLSCSPISGHRSVSWYQQTPGQGLQFLFEYFSETQRNKGNFPGRFSGRQFSNSRSEMNVSTLELGDSALYLCASSLPGTSGADEQFFGPGTRLTVL.

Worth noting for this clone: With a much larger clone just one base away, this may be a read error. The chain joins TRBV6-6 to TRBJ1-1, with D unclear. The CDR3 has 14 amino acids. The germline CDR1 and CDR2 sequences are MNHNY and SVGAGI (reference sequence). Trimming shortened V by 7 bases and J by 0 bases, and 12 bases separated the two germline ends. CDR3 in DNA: TGTGCCAGCACCCCAGAGGGAATGAACACTGAAGCTTTCTTT. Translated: CASTPEGMNTEAFF.

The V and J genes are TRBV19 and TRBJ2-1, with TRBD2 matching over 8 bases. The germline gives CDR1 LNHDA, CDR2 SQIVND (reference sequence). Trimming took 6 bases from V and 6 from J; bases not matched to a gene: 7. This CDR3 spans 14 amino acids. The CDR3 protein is CASSVSGGFNEQFF. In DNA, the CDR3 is TGTGCCAGTAGCGTCTCGGGGGGGTTCAATGAGCAGTTCTTC.

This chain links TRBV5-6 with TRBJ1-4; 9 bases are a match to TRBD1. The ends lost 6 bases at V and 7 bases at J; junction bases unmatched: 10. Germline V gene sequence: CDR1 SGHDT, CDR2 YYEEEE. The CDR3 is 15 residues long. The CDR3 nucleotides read TGTGCCAGCACTTTACTGGGACAGGGTTTTGAAAAACTGTTTTTT. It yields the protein CASTLLGQGFEKLFF. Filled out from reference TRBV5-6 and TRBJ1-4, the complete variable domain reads DAGVTQSPTHLIKTRGQQVTLRCSPKSGHDTVSWYQQALGQGPQFIFQYYEEEERQRGNFPDRFSGHQFPNYSSELNVNALLLGDSALYLCASTLLGQGFEKLFFGSGTQLSVL.

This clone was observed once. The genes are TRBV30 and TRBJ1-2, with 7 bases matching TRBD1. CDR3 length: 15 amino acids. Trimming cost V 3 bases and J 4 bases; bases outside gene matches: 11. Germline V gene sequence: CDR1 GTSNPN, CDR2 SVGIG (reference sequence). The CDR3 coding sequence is TGTGCCTGGAGGGGAACTGACAGGGCGACCTATGGCTACACCTTC. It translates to CAWRGTDRATYGYTF.

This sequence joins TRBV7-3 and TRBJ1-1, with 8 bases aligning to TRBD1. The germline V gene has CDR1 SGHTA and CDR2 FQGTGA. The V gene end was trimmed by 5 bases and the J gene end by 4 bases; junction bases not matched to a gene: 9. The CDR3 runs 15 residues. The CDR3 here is CASSLSTGGSTEAFF. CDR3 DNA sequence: TGTGCCAGCAGCCTATCCACAGGGGGAAGCACTGAAGCTTTCTTT.

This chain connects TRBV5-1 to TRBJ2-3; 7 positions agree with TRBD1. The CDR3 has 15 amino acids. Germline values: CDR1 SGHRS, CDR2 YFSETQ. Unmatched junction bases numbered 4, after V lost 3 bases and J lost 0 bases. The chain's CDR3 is CASSWTGDSTDTQYF. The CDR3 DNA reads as TGCGCCAGCAGCTGGACAGGAGATAGCACAGATACGCAGTATTTT.

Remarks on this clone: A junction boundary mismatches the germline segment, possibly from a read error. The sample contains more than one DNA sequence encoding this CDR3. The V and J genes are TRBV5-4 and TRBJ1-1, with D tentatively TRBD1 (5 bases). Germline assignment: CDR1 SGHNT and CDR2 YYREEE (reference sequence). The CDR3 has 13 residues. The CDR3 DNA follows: TGTGCTAGCAGCCGGCTACAGGATACTGAAGCTTTCTTT. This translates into CASSRLQDTEAFF.

The CDR3 DNA reads as TGCGCCAGCAGCTTGGTTTCCACGGTTATCTATGGCTACACCTTC. Protein product: CASSLVSTVIYGYTF. The chain joins TRBV5-1 to TRBJ1-2; D unresolved. V lost 0 bases and J lost 4, with 13 bases in between. This CDR3 has 15 residues. Germline V gene sequence: CDR1 SGHRS, CDR2 YFSETQ.